The TCR beta chain under discussion was sequenced for a study of regulatory T cells in long-lasting Graves disease. Libraries of TCR beta came from iRepertoire HTBI primers plus Arm-PCR of CDR3 regions. Source study methods: Detected in the samples were around 62 TRBV and around 15 TRBJ segments. MiXCR, run by TCRdb on the multiplex PCR reads, gives a single entry per CDR3 protein. In this record, the V and J calls reflect TCRdb's handling and not the investigators' own analysis. The sample comprises under 700,000 distinct CDR3 sequences, around 15% of which are singletons, and 25% rests with the top ten. J lost 3 bases, V lost 6 bases, and 15 bases had no gene match. CDR3 size: 16 residues. CDR1 DFQATT and CDR2 SNEGSKA come from the germline V gene (reference sequence). Study outcomes and limitations: Relative to new patients (under 1,000), persistent patients exhibited greater sharing of public clonotypes (approximately 3,000). Results may be inaccurate due to the small sample size.

Documented time point: newly diagnosed GD, antithyroid drugs for less than 3 months. PBMC RNA was the source of the TCR library. Worth noting for this clonotype: The antigen is undetermined.

These data also featured in a second study, about T cells in Graves' hyperthyroidism and ophthalmopathy. That source notes: The patients, who ranged from 18 to 65 in age, presented with newly diagnosed hyperthyroidism lasting under 2 months.

The V gene is TRBV20-1, the J gene TRBJ2-7; 9 nucleotides line up with TRBD1. The sequence came from a woman between 40 and 65 years old with Graves disease. The sample here was peripheral blood mononuclear cells (PBMCs), taken at new diagnosis, from a patient treated with antithyroid drugs. CDR3 loop: CSAHDALGQGDYEQYF. The CDR3 DNA sequence: TGCAGTGCACATGACGCACTGGGACAGGGAGACTACGAGCAGTACTTC.